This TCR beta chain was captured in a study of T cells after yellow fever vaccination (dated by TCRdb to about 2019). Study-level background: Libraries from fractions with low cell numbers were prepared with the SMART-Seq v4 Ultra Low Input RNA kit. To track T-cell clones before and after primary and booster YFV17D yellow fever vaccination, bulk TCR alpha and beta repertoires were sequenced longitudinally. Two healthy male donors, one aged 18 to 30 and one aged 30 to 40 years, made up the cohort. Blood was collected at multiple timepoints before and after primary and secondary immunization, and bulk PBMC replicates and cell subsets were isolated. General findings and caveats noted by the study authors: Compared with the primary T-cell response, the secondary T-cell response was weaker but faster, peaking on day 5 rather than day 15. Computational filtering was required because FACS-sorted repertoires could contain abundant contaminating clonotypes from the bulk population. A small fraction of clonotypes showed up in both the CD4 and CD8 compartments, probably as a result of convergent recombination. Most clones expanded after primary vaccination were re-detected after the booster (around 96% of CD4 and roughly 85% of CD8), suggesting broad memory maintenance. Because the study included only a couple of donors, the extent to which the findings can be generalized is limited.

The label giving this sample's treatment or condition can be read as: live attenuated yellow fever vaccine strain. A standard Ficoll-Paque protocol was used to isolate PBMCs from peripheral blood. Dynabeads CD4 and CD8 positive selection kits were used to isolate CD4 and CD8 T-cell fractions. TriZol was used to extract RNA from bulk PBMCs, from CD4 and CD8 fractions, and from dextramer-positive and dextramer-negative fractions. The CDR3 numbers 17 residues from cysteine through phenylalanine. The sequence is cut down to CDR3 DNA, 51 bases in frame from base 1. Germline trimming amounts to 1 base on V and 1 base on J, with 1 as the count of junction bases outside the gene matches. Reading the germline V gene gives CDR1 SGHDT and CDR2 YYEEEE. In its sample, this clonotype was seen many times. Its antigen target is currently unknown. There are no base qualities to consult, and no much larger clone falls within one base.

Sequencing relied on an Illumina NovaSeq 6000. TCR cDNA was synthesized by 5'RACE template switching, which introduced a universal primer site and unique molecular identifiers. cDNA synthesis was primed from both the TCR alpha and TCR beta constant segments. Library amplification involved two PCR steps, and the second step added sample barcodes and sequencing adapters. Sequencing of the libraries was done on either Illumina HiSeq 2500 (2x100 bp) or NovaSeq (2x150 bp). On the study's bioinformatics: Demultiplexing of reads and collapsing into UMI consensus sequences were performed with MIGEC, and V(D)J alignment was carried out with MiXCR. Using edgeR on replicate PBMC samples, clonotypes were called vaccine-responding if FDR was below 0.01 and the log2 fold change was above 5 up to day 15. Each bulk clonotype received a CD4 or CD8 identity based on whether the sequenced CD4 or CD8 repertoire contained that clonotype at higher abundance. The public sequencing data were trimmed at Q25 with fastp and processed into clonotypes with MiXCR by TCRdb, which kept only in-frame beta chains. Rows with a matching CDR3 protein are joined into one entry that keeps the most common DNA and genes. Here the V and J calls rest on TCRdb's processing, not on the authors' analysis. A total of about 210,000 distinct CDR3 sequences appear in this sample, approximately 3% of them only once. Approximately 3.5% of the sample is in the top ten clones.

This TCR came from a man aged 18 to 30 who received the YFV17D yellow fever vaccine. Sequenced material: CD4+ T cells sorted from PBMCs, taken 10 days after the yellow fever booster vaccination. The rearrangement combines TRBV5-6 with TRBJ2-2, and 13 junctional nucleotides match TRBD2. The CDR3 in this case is CASSLRLAGGNTGELFF. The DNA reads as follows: TGTGCCAGCAGCTTGCGACTAGCGGGGGGGAACACCGGGGAGCTGTTTTTT.